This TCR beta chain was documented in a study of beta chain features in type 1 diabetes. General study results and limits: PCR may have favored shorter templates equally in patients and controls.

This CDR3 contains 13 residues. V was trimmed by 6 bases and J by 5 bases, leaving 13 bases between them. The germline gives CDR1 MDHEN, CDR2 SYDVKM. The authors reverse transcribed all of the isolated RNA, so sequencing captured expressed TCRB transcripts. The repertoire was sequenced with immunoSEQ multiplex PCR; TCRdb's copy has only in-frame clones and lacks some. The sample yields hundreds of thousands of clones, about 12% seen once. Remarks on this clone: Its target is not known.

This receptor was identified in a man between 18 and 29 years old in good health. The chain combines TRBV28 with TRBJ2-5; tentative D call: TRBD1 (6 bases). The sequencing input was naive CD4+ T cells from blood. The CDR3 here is CASRTDSSETQYF. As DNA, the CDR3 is TGTGCCAGCAGAACGGACAGCTCGGAGACCCAGTACTTC. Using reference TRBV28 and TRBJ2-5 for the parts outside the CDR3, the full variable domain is DVKVTQSSRYLVKRTGEKVFLECVQDMDHENMFWYRQDPGLGLRLIYFSYDVKMKEKGDIPEGYSVSREKKERFSLILESASTNQTSMYLCASRTDSSETQYFGPGTRLLVL.